A selection of T cell receptor beta chains follows, all from one sample in a study of CD8+CD57+ T cells in acquired aplastic anemia. MiXCR was run by TCRdb on the reads, yielding one entry per CDR3 protein. Here the sample spans about 170,000 distinct CDR3 sequences, approximately 40% being singletons. Sequences were obtained from sorted CD4+, CD8+, or CD8+CD57+ T cells (not recorded which) from PBMCs. Receptors were obtained from a human donor in good health. CDR3s leave out the opening cysteine and the closing phenylalanine or tryptophan. Fields, in order: V gene, J gene, CDR3 protein.

v_call: TRBV10-3; j_call: TRBJ2-7; cdr3_aa: AISGREGYEQY
v_call: TRBV10-3; j_call: TRBJ1-2; cdr3_aa: AISESDRGYT
v_call: TRBV19; j_call: TRBJ2-6; cdr3_aa: ASTIGANSGANVLT
v_call: TRBV25-1; j_call: TRBJ1-6; cdr3_aa: ASSENAGTGFGDSPLR
v_call: TRBV19; j_call: TRBJ1-1; cdr3_aa: ASGSKSLNTEAF
v_call: TRBV19; j_call: TRBJ1-5; cdr3_aa: ASSIVPYSNQPQH
v_call: TRBV2; j_call: TRBJ1-5; cdr3_aa: ASRGLQNQPQH
v_call: TRBV11-2; j_call: TRBJ2-7; cdr3_aa: AGSLGETPTLEQY
v_call: TRBV11-1; j_call: TRBJ2-7; cdr3_aa: ASSLDWLGRGLSYEQY
v_call: TRBV20-1; j_call: TRBJ1-2; cdr3_aa: SARRINYGYT
v_call: TRBV7-2; j_call: TRBJ1-5; cdr3_aa: ASSLGWRGGRPQH
v_call: TRBV5-6; j_call: TRBJ2-7; cdr3_aa: ASSPGLANSYEQY
v_call: TRBV28; j_call: TRBJ1-5; cdr3_aa: ASSEGGISQPQH
v_call: TRBV6-1; j_call: TRBJ1-6; cdr3_aa: ASTKRDTRDSPLH
v_call: TRBV19; j_call: TRBJ2-7; cdr3_aa: ASSIAGANSYEQY
v_call: TRBV7-6; j_call: TRBJ1-6; cdr3_aa: ASSQVSGENSPLH
v_call: TRBV5-1; j_call: TRBJ1-2; cdr3_aa: ASSFPEVGGPNYGYT
v_call: TRBV7-9; j_call: TRBJ2-2; cdr3_aa: ASSPGDSGELF
v_call: TRBV10-3; j_call: TRBJ1-4; cdr3_aa: AISESRGGTITEKLF
v_call: TRBV19; j_call: TRBJ2-3; cdr3_aa: ASNRARTDTQY
v_call: TRBV9; j_call: TRBJ1-1; cdr3_aa: ASSGGQANTEAF
v_call: TRBV7-2; j_call: TRBJ2-1; cdr3_aa: ASSDPGLAGGSHEQF
v_call: TRBV18; j_call: TRBJ1-2; cdr3_aa: ASSGAELGYT
v_call: TRBV12-3/TRBV12-4; j_call: TRBJ1-2; cdr3_aa: ASSLGAGRGYGYT
v_call: TRBV19; j_call: TRBJ1-6; cdr3_aa: ASSHRARSPLH
v_call: TRBV2; j_call: TRBJ1-4; cdr3_aa: ASRETGLTNEKLF
v_call: TRBV9; j_call: TRBJ2-4; cdr3_aa: ASSVAMGQGFIQY
v_call: TRBV7-6; j_call: TRBJ2-3; cdr3_aa: ASSLGGETDTQY
v_call: TRBV27; j_call: TRBJ2-5; cdr3_aa: ASSLLGRGGPETQY